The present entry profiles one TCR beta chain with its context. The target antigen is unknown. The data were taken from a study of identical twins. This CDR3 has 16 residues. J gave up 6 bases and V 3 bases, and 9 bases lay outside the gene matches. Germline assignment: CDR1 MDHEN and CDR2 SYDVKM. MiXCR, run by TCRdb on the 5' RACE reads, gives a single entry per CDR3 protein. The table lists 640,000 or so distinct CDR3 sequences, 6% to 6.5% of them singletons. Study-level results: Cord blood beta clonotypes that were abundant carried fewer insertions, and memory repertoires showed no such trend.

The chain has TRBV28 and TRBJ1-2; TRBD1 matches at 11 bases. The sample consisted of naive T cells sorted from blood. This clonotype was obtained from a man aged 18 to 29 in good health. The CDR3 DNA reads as TGTGCCAGCAGTTTCGGGACAGGGGGGTTAAAGCATGGCTACACCTTC. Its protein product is CASSFGTGGLKHGYTF.